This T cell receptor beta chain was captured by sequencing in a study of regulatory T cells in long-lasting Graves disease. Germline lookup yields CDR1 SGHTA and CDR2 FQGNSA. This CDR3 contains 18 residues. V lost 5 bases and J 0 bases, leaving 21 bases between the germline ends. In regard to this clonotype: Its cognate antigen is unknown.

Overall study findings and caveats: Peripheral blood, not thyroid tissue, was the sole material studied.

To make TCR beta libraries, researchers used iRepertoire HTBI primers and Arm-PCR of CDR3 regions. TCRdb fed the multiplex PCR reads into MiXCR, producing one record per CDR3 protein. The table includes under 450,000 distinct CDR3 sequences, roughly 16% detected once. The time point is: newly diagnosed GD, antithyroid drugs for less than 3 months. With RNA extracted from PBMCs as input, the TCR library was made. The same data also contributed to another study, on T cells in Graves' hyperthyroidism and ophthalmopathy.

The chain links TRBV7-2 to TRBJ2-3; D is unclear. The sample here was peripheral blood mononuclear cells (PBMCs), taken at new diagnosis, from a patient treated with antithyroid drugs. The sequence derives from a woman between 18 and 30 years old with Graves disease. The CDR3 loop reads CASSLQIRSGDSTDTQYF. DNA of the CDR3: TGTGCCAGCAGCCTTCAAATTCGCAGTGGAGATAGCACAGATACGCAGTATTTT.